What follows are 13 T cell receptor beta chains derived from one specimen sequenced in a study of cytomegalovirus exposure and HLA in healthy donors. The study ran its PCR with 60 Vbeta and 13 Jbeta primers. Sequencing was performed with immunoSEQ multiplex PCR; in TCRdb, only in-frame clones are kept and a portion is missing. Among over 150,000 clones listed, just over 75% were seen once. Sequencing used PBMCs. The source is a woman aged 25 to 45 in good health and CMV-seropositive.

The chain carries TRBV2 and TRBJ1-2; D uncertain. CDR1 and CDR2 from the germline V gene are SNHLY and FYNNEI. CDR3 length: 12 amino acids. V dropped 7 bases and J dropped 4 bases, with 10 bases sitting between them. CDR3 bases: TGTGCCAGCAATCCGGCGGTCTATGGCTACACCTTC. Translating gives CASNPAVYGYTF.

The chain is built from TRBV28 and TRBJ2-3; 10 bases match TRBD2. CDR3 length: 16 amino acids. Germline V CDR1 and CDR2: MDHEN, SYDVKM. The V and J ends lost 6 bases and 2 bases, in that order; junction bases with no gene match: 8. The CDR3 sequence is CASSLAGEGLTDTQYF. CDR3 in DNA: TGTGCCAGCAGCCTAGCGGGAGAGGGCCTCACAGATACGCAGTATTTT.

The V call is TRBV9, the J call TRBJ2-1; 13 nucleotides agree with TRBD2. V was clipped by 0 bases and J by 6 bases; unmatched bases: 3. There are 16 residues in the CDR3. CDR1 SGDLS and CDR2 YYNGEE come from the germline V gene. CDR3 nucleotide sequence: TGTGCCAGCAGCGTAGGGGGACTAGCGGGACTCAATGAGCAGTTCTTC. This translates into CASSVGGLAGLNEQFF.

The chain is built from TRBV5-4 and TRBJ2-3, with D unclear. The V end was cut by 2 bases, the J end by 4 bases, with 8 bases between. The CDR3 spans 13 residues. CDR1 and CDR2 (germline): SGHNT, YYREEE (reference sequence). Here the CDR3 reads CASSLASSDTQYF. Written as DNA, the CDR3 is TGTGCCAGCAGCTTAGCGTCCTCAGATACGCAGTATTTT.

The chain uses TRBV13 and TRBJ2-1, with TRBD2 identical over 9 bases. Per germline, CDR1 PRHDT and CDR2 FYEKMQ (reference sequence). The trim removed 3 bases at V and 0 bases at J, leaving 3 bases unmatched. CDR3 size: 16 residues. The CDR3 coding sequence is TGTGCCAGCAGCTTGACTAGCGGAAGCTCCTACAATGAGCAGTTCTTC. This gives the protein CASSLTSGSSYNEQFF.

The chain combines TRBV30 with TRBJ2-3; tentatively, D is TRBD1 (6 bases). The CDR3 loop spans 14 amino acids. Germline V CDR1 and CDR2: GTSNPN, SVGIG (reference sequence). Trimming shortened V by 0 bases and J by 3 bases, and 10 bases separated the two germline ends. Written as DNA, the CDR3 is TGTGCCTGGAGTGTAGGGGGTTTTACAGATACGCAGTATTTT. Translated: CAWSVGGFTDTQYF.

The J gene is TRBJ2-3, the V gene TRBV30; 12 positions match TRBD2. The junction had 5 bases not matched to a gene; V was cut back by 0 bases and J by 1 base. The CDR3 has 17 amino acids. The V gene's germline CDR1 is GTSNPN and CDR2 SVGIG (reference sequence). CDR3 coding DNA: TGTGCCTGGAGTGTAGACCTAGCGGGAGGGGGCACAGATACGCAGTATTTT. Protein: CAWSVDLAGGGTDTQYF.

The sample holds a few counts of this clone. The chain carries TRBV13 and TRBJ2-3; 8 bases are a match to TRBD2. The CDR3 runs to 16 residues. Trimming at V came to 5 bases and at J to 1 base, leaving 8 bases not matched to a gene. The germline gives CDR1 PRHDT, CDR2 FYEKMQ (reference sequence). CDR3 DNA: TGTGCCAGCAGCCTCGGGGGGGGTCCCGGCACAGATACGCAGTATTTT. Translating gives CASSLGGGPGTDTQYF. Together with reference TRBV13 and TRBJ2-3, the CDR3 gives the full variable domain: AAGVIQSPRHLIKEKRETATLKCYPIPRHDTVYWYQQGPGQDPQFLISFYEKMQSDKGSIPDRFSAQQFSDYHSELNMSSLELGDSALYFCASSLGGGPGTDTQYFGPGTRLTVL.

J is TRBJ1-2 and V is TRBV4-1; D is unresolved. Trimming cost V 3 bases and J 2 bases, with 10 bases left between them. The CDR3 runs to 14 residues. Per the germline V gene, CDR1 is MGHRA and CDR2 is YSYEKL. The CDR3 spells CASSQEPGNYGYTF. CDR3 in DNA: TGCGCCAGCAGCCAGGAACCGGGAAACTATGGCTACACCTTC.

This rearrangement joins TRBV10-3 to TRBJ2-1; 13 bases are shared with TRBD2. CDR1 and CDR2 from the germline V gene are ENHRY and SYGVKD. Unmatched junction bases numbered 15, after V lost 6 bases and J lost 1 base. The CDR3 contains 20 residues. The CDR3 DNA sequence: TGTGCCATCAGGGGTACTCCCGGGACTAGCGGGATCGGGTCCTACAATGAGCAGTTCTTC. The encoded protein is CAIRGTPGTSGIGSYNEQFF.

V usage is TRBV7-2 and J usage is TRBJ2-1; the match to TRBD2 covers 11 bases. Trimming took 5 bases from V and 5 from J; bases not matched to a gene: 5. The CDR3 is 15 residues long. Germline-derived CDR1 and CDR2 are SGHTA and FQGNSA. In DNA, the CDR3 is TGTGCCAGCAGCCTACTAGCGGGAGAAAACAATGAGCAGTTCTTC. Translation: CASSLLAGENNEQFF.

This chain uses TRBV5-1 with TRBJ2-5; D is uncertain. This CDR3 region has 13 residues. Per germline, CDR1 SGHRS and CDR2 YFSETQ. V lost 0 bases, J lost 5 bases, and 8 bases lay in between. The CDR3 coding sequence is TGCGCCAGCAGCTTGGAGCGCGGCGAGACCCAGTACTTC. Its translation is CASSLERGETQYF.

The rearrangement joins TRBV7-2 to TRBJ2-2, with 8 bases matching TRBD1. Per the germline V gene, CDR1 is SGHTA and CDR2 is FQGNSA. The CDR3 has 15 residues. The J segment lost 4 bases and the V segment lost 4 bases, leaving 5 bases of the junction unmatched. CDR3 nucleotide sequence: TGTGCCAGCAGCTCAACAGGGGGGTCCACCGGGGAGCTGTTTTTT. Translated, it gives CASSSTGGSTGELFF.